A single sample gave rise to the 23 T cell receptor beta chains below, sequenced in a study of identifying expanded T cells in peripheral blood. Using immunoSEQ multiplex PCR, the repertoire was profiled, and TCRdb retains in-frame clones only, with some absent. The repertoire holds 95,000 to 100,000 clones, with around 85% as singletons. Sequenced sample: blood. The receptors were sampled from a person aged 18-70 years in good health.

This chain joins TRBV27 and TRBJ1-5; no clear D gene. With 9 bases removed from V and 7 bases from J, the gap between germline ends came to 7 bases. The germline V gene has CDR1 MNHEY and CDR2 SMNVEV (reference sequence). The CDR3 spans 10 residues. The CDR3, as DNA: TGTGCCAGTGCCCAACAGCCCCAGCATTTT. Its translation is CASAQQPQHF.

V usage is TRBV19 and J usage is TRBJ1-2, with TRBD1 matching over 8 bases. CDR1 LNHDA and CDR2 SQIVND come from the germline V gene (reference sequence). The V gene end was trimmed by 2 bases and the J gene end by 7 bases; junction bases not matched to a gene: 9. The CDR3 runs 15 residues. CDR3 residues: CASSILAGGFSGYTF. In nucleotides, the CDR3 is TGTGCCAGTAGTATATTGGCAGGGGGCTTTTCTGGCTACACCTTC.

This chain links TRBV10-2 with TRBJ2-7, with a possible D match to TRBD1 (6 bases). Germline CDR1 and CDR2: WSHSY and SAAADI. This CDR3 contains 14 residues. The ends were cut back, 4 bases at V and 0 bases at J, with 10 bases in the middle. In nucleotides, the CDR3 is TGCGCCAGCAGTGGAGGGGACACCTCCTACGAGCAGTACTTC. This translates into CASSGGDTSYEQYF.

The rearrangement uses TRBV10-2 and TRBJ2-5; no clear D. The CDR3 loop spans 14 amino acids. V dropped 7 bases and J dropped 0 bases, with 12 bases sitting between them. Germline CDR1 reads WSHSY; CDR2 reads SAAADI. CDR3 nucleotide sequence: TGCGCCAGCACGGACCAGCTAGACCAAGAGACCCAGTACTTC. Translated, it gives CASTDQLDQETQYF.

The CDR3 loop is CSVQGADIQYF. CDR3 coding DNA: TGCAGCGTCCAGGGGGCGGACATTCAGTACTTC. The V gene is TRBV29-1, the J gene TRBJ2-4, with 8 bases matching TRBD1. Trimming took 6 bases from V and 8 from J; bases not matched to a gene: 3. CDR3 length: 11 amino acids. Germline-derived CDR1 and CDR2 are SQVTM and ANQGSEA.

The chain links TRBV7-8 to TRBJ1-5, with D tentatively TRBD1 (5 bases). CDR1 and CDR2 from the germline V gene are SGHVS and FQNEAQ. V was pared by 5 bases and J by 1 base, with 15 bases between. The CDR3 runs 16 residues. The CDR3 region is CASSPRGGLSNQPQHF. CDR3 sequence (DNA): TGTGCCAGCAGCCCCCGGGGCGGGCTGAGCAATCAGCCCCAGCATTTT.

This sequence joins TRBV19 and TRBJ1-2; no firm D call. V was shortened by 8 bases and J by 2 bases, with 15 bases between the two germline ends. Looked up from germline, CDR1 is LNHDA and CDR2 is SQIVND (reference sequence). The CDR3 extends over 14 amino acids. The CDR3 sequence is CASLPPELNYGYTF. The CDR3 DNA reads TGTGCCAGTCTTCCCCCTGAATTGAACTATGGCTACACCTTC.

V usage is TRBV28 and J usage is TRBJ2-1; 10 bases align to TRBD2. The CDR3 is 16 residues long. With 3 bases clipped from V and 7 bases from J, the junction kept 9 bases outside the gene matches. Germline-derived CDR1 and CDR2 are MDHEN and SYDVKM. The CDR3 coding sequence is TGTGCCAGCAGTTTCAGGAGGCTAGCGGGGGTAAATGAGCAGTTCTTC. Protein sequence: CASSFRRLAGVNEQFF. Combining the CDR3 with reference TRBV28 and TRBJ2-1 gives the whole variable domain DVKVTQSSRYLVKRTGEKVFLECVQDMDHENMFWYRQDPGLGLRLIYFSYDVKMKEKGDIPEGYSVSREKKERFSLILESASTNQTSMYLCASSFRRLAGVNEQFFGPGTRLTVL.

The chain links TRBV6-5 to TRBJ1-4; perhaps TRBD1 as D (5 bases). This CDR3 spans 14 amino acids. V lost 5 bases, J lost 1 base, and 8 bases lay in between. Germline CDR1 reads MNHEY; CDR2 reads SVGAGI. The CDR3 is CASSTRGTNEKLFF. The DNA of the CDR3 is TGTGCCAGCAGTACGAGGGGAACTAATGAAAAACTGTTTTTT.

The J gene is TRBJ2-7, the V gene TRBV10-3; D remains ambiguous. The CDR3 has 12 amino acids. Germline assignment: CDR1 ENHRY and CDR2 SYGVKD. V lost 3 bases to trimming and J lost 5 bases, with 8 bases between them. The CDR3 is CAISDFQDEQYF. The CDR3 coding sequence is TGTGCCATCAGTGACTTCCAGGACGAGCAGTACTTC.

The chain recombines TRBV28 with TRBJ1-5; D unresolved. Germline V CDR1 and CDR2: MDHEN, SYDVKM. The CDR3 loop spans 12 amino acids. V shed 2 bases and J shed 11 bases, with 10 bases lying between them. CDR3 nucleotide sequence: TGTGCCAGCAGTTTAACCCGGGCGGCCCAGCATTTT. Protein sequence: CASSLTRAAQHF.

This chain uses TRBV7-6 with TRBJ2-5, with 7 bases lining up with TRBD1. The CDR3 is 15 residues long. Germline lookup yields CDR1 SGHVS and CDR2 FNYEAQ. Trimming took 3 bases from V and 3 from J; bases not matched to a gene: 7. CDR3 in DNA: TGTGCCAGCAGCTTCCTCTCCGGGACAGAAGAGACCCAGTACTTC. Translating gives CASSFLSGTEETQYF.

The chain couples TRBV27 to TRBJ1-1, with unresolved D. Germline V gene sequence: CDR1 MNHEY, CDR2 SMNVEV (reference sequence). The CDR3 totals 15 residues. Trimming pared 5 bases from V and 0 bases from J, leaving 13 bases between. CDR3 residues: CASSPAGWVNTEAFF. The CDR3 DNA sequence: TGTGCCAGCAGTCCGGCGGGTTGGGTGAACACTGAAGCTTTCTTT.

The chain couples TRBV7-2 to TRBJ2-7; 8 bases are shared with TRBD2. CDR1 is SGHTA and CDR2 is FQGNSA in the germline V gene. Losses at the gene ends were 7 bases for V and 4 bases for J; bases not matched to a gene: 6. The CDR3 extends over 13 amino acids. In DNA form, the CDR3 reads TGTGCCAGCAAATCTGGCGGGGGGTACGAGCAGTACTTC. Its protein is CASKSGGGYEQYF.

The CDR3 is CASSPRQGATYEQYF. CDR3 sequence (DNA): TGTGCCAGCTCACCACGACAGGGAGCCACCTACGAGCAGTACTTC. This sequence joins TRBV18 and TRBJ2-7; 7 bases match TRBD1. Trimming cost V 1 base and J 2 bases; bases outside gene matches: 5. Germline CDR1 reads KGHSH; CDR2 reads LQKENI. The CDR3 totals 15 residues.

Here the CDR3 DNA reads TGTGCCAGCAGCAATTCTTCAGCCTTATTAGCAGCTAACTATGGCTACACCTTC. Amino acid sequence: CASSNSSALLAANYGYTF. The rearrangement uses TRBV21-1 and TRBJ1-2. TRBV21-1 corresponds to a pseudogene. This CDR3 has 18 residues.

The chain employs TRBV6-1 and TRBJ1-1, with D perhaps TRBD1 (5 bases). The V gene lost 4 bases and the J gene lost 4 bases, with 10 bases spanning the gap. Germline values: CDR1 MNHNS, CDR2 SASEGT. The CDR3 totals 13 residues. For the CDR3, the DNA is TGTGCCAGCAGTGCCGAGGGGCCCACTGAAGCTTTCTTT. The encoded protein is CASSAEGPTEAFF.

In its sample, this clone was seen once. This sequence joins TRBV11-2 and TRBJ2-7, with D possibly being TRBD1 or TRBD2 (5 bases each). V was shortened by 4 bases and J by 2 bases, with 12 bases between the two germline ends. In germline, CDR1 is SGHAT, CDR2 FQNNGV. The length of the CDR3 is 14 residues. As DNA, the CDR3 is TGTGCCAGCAGCTCGGTTGGGGGACCCTACGAGCAGTACTTC. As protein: CASSSVGGPYEQYF.

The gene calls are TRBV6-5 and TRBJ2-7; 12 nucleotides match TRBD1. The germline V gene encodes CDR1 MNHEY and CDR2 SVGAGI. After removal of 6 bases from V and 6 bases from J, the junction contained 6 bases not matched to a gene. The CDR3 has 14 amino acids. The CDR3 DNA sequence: TGTGCCAGCAGACCGGGACAGGGGGCTTCCGAGCAGTACTTC. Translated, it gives CASRPGQGASEQYF.

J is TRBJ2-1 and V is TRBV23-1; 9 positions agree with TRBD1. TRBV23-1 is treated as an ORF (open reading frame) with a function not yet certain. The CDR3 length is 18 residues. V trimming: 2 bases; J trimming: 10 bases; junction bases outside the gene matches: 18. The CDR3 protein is CASSQANTGQGVFREQFF. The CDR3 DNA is TGCGCCAGCAGTCAAGCCAATACGGGACAGGGTGTTTTTAGAGAGCAGTTCTTC.

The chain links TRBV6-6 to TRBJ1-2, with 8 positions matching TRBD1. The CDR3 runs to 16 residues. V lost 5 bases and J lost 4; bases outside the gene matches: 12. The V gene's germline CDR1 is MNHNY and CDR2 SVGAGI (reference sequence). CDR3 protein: CASSPTGQGRAYGYTF. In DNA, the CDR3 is TGTGCCAGCAGTCCCACCGGACAGGGAAGGGCCTATGGCTACACCTTC.

The CDR3 nucleotides read TGTGCCAGCAGTTACCCTGGGGGCCTGGCTTTCTTT. This gives the protein CASSYPGGLAFF. This chain joins TRBV6-5 and TRBJ1-1; D might be TRBD1 (6 bases). This CDR3 has 12 residues. The V and J ends lost 2 bases and 11 bases respectively, with 12 bases between them. The germline V gene has CDR1 MNHEY and CDR2 SVGAGI.

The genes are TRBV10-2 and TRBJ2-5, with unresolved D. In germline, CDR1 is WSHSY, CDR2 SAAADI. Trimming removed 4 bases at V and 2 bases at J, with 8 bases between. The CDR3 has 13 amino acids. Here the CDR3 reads CASSGRQQETQYF. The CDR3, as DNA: TGCGCCAGCAGTGGACGGCAACAAGAGACCCAGTACTTC.